This T cell receptor beta chain is from a study of blood T cell repertoires in COVID-19 (TCRdb year 2020). Concerning the study at large: Samples covering the acute and convalescent phases of COVID-19 were provided by collaborators in the United States, Italy and Spain. The prospective study material was composed of cDNA or gDNA derived from T cells, B-cell-depleted T cells, or PBMCs. Subjects who had been exposed to COVID-19, were actively infected with it, or had recovered from it provided the deeply sampled blood TCRbeta repertoires that made up the dataset. The repertoires were made available in a free public database intended to serve as a resource for research on the immune response to SARS-CoV-2. Samples came from the ongoing ImmuneRACE study (first 160 participants) plus 1,254 subjects from 6 global collaborators. A de-identified subject ID, COVID-19 status, age in years and sex were almost always included in the sample metadata. Where HLA class I and class II types were available, the types were taken from metadata supplied by the sample provider, not from assay-based typing.

Results the study describes overall, beyond this receptor: Clinical and demographic metadata were provided uncurated, with the amount varying by source and participant.

Collaborating institutions collected whole blood in K2EDTA tubes following their own protocols. Collaborator samples were shipped for TCRbeta analysis as frozen whole blood, isolated PBMCs, or DNA extracted from either sample type. The immunoSEQ Assay, a bias-controlled multiplex PCR, was used to amplify TCRbeta CDR3 regions from genomic DNA. On the authors' methods: The number of nucleated cells in each sample was estimated from the amplification of reference gene primers within the assay. To quantify the absolute abundance of each unique TCRbeta CDR3 rearrangement, sequence reads were collapsed and filtered. For each sample, productive Simpson clonality was calculated as the square root of Simpson's diversity index over productive rearrangements. TCRdb mirrors the immuneACCESS table, restricted to in-frame sequences. Some clones are absent from its copies; in checked studies, under half trace to an unresolved V gene, and the reason for the others is unknown. Clonal size and the V and J genes are those of that table, whereas D and trimming came from the DNA. Recorded for this sample are under 20,000 clones; 85% to 95% of them occurred a single time. The ten largest clones take up approximately 5% of the sample.

Germline trimming: 4 bases from V, 5 bases from J; junction bases outside gene matches: 9. Its CDR3 holds 15 amino acids, cysteine through phenylalanine. Only CDR3 DNA remains: 45 bases, in frame from the first base. The germline V gene (reference sequence) supplies CDR1 LGHDT and CDR2 YNNKEL. A word on this clone: Its recognized antigen is unknown. Base quality data are lacking; no much larger clone is found one base away.

What was sequenced was peripheral blood. This receptor was taken from a human donor in a cohort sampled during active COVID-19. The rearrangement combines TRBV3-1 (or the pseudogene TRBV3-2) with TRBJ1-1; 8 nucleotides in the junction match TRBD1. The sequenced DNA is TGTGCCAGCAGCCCCCGTCAGGGGGCGTCTACTGAAGCTTTCTTT. It is translated as CASSPRQGASTEAFF.